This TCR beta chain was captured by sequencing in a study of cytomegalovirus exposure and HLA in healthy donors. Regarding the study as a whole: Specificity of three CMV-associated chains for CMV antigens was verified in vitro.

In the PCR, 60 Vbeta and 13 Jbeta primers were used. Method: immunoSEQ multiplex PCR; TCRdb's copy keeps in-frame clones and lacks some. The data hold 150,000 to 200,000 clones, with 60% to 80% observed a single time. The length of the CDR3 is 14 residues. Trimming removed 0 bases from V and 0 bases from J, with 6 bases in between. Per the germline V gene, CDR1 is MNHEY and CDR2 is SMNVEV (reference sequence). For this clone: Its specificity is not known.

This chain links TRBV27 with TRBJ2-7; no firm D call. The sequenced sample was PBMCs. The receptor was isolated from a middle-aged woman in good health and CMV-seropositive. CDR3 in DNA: TGTGCCAGCAGTTTATCTACAGTCTCCTACGAGCAGTACTTC. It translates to CASSLSTVSYEQYF.